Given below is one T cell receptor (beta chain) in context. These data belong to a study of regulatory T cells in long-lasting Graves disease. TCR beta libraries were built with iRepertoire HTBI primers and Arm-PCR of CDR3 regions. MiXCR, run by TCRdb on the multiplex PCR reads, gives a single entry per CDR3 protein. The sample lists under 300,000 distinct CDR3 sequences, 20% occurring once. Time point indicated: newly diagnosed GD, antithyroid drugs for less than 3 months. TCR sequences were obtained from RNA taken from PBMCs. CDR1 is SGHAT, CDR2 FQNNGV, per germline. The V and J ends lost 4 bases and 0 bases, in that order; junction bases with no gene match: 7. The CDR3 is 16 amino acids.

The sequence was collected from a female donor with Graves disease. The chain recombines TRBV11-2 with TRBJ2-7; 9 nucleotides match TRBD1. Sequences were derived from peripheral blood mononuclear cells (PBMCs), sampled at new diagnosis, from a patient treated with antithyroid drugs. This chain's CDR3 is CASSWGQGIASYEQYF. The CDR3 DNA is TGTGCCAGCAGCTGGGGACAGGGAATCGCCTCCTACGAGCAGTACTTC.